This T cell receptor beta chain was recorded in a study of T cell changes during pregnancy in multiple sclerosis. The CDR3 has 18 residues. From germline, CDR1 is SGHRS and CDR2 YFSETQ. Trimming cost V 3 bases and J 0 bases; bases outside gene matches: 10. Generated by immunoSEQ multiplex PCR, the TCRdb table keeps only in-frame clones and is missing some. Counted here are around 80,000 clones, 90% to 95% occurring once; the ten biggest clones make up around 0.97%. The chain carries TRBV5-1 and TRBJ1-5; 9 bases are shared with TRBD1. This TCR was sampled from a female donor in good health, enrolled as a control in a pregnancy study. Sequencing was performed on peripheral blood, taken in the second trimester of pregnancy. The CDR3 sequence: CASSWGWTGANSNQPQHF. The CDR3 DNA reads as TGCGCCAGCAGCTGGGGGTGGACAGGGGCGAATAGCAATCAGCCCCAGCATTTT. The whole variable domain, remainder taken from reference TRBV5-1 and TRBJ1-5, is KAGVTQTPRYLIKTRGQQVTLSCSPISGHRSVSWYQQTPGQGLQFLFEYFSETQRNKGNFPGRFSGRQFSNSRSEMNVSTLELGDSALYLCASSWGWTGANSNQPQHFGDGTRLSIL.